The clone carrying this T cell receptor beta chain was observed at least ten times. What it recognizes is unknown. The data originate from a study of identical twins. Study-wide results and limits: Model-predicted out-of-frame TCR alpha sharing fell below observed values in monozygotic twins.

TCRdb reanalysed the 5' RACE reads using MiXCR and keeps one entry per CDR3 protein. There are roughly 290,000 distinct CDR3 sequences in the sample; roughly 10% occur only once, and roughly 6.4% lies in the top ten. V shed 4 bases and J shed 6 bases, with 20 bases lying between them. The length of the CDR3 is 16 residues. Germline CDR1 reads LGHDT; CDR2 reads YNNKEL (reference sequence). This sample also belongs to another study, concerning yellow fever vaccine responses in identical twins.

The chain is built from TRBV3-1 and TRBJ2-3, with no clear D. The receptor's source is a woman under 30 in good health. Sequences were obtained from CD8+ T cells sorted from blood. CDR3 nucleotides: TGTGCCAGCAGCCCCGGCCCTAGTGGCGTTTCGGATACGCAGTATTTT. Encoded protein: CASSPGPSGVSDTQYF.